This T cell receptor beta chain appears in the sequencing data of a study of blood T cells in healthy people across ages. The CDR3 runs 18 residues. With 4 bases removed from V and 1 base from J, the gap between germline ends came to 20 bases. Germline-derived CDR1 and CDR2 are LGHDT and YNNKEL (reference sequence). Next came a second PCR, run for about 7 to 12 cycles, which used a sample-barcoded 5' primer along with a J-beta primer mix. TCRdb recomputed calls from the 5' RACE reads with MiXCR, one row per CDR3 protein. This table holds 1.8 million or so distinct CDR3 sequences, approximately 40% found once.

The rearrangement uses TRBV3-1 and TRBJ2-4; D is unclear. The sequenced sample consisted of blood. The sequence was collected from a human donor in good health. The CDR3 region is CASSLPPLELEAKNIQYF. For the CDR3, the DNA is TGTGCCAGCAGCCTTCCTCCGCTGGAACTCGAGGCCAAAAACATTCAGTACTTC.